By share, the clone carrying this T cell receptor (beta chain) counts as medium-sized. This record belongs to a study of graft-versus-host responses after intestinal transplantation. Study background: Recipients across the board were started on anti-thymocyte globulin induction, then kept on tacrolimus and steroids for about 3 years.

The V and J ends lost 3 bases and 4 bases, in that order; junction bases with no gene match: 3. This CDR3 contains 16 residues. The germline V gene encodes CDR1 SGDLS and CDR2 YYNGEE. Clones were sequenced by immunoSEQ multiplex PCR, and TCRdb holds only the in-frame ones, with some missing. The data hold 8,000 to 9,500 clones, with 30% to 40% observed a single time. The V gene is TRBV9, the J gene TRBJ2-2; 13 bases are a match to TRBD2. The clonotype was recovered from a human patient who received an intestinal transplant. The specimen comprised alloreactive CD4+ T cells from a mixed lymphocyte reaction culture, sampled before intestinal transplant. Subset here: CFSE-low proliferating T cells sorted from roughly six-day pre-transplant mixed lymphocyte reaction (GvH or HvG direction). The CDR3 is CASSGTSGGPTGELFF. DNA of the CDR3: TGTGCCAGCAGCGGGACTAGCGGGGGACCCACCGGGGAGCTGTTTTTT.